Below are 15 T cell receptor beta chains sequenced from a single sample in a study of beta chain features in type 1 diabetes. The investigators reverse transcribed all of the isolated RNA, so they sequenced expressed TCRB transcripts. The assay was immunoSEQ multiplex PCR, and TCRdb's table has in-frame clones only and misses some. Among roughly 300,000 clones listed, about 15% were seen once. Sequencing input: central memory CD4+ T cells from blood. These TCRs come from a man younger than 45 in good health.

In its sample, this clone was seen a few times. This chain uses TRBV4-1 with TRBJ2-7, with 7 bases aligning to TRBD2. The CDR3 loop spans 15 amino acids. J was trimmed by 6 bases and V by 0 bases; bases with no gene match: 8. From germline, CDR1 is MGHRA and CDR2 YSYEKL. Written as DNA, the CDR3 is TGCGCCAGCAGCCAAGAGGGACGGGGGGAAGGCGAGCAGTACTTC. This gives the protein CASSQEGRGEGEQYF.

The chain couples TRBV6-1 to TRBJ2-3; perhaps TRBD2 as D (5 bases). Per the germline V gene, CDR1 is MNHNS and CDR2 is SASEGT. With 6 bases removed from V and 5 bases from J, the gap between germline ends came to 12 bases. The CDR3 length is 13 residues. CDR3 nucleotides: TGTGCCAGCAGGAGGGTACCGATAGATACGCAGTATTTT. Its translation is CASRRVPIDTQYF.

This clone has more than one count but fewer than ten. The chain employs TRBV19 and TRBJ2-1; no clear D. V lost 3 bases and J lost 12, with 9 bases in between. Germline CDR1 reads LNHDA; CDR2 reads SQIVND (reference sequence). The CDR3 spans 11 residues. CDR3 DNA: TGTGCCAGTAGTATTGGTATGAGGCAGTTCTTC. It translates to CASSIGMRQFF.

The J gene is TRBJ2-3, the V gene TRBV19, with D tentatively TRBD2 (5 bases). Trimming took off 6 bases at V and 1 base at J, with 11 bases between the two ends. CDR1 and CDR2 (germline): LNHDA, SQIVND (reference sequence). The CDR3 loop spans 14 amino acids. The CDR3 reads CASRNAGRTDTQYF. The CDR3 bases are TGTGCCAGTAGGAACGCGGGCCGCACAGATACGCAGTATTTT.

The V call is TRBV4-1, the J call TRBJ2-1; D might be TRBD1 (6 bases). CDR3 size: 15 residues. Looked up from germline, CDR1 is MGHRA and CDR2 is YSYEKL. Trimming shortened V by 0 bases and J by 9 bases, and 15 bases separated the two germline ends. For the CDR3, the DNA is TGCGCCAGCAGCCAAGATATGCAGGGGTCGGTTGAGCAGTTCTTC. It yields the protein CASSQDMQGSVEQFF.

This clone was counted only a few times. The chain couples TRBV27 to TRBJ1-1, with D tentatively TRBD1 (5 bases). The CDR3 consists of 15 residues. Germline loops: CDR1 MNHEY, CDR2 SMNVEV (reference sequence). Trimming left V 5 bases short and J 0 bases short, with 13 bases between. CDR3 amino acids: CASSLSSGLNTEAFF. CDR3 sequence (DNA): TGTGCCAGCAGTCTTTCCTCAGGGTTGAACACTGAAGCTTTCTTT.

This clone came up a few times. The junction and the germline gene differ at one end; a read error may be behind it. J is TRBJ1-6 and V is TRBV10-3; TRBD1 might be the D (5 bases). This CDR3 spans 14 amino acids. Germline CDR1 and CDR2: ENHRY and SYGVKD. The CDR3 coding sequence is TGTGCCAGCAGTTACTCGCAGGGAATTTCACCCCTCCACTTT. Translated, it gives CASSYSQGISPLHF.

The rearrangement joins TRBV11-1 to TRBJ1-2, with a weak D call TRBD1 (5 bases). Germline CDR1 SGHAT, CDR2 FQDESV (reference sequence). The CDR3 is 12 amino acids. V was trimmed by 4 bases and J by 10 bases, leaving 13 bases between them. The CDR3 DNA follows: TGTGCCAGCAGCTCGGATCAGGGCGTCTACACCTTC. This sequence encodes CASSSDQGVYTF.

The chain employs TRBV5-1 and TRBJ1-1, with D perhaps matching TRBD1 (6 bases). This CDR3 region has 15 residues. V gave up 2 bases and J gave up 5 bases, with 16 bases separating them. Germline values: CDR1 SGHRS, CDR2 YFSETQ. In DNA, the CDR3 is TGCGCCAGCAGCTTAGACGGGGGGCGCGGGACTGAAGCTTTCTTT. Its translation is CASSLDGGRGTEAFF.

This clone has only a few counts. The chain joins TRBV11-3 to TRBJ2-2; 7 positions match TRBD2. The germline V gene has CDR1 SGHNT and CDR2 YENEEA. V lost 5 bases and J lost 6; bases outside the gene matches: 9. The CDR3 is 15 amino acids. This CDR3 reads CASSPGGKRAGELFF. The CDR3 DNA reads TGTGCCAGCAGCCCCGGGGGGAAAAGAGCCGGGGAGCTGTTTTTT.

The V call is TRBV10-3, the J call TRBJ2-3; 8 nucleotides line up with TRBD2. There are 15 residues in the CDR3. V dropped 4 bases and J dropped 1; count of bases not matched to a gene: 4. The germline V gene encodes CDR1 ENHRY and CDR2 SYGVKD. The CDR3 DNA reads TGTGCCATCAGTGGGCGAGCGGGGGGCACAGATACGCAGTATTTT. Translating it yields CAISGRAGGTDTQYF.

The chain links TRBV27 to TRBJ1-1; TRBD1 agrees at 9 bases. The CDR3 sequence is 17 residues long. V gave up 5 bases and J gave up 8 bases; unmatched junction bases: 18. CDR1 MNHEY and CDR2 SMNVEV come from the germline V gene (reference sequence). The CDR3 region has the DNA TGTGCCAGCAGTGCTTTACAGGGGGCGCAATTTTGGCGGGAAGCTTTCTTT. Its protein product is CASSALQGAQFWREAFF.

In its sample, this clone was seen a few times. A read error may account for a junction end that differs from germline. The chain links TRBV19 to TRBJ1-1; D is uncertain. CDR1 and CDR2 (germline): LNHDA, SQIVND (reference sequence). There are 11 residues in the CDR3. CDR3 DNA sequence: TGTGCCAGTAGTATAAGAAGAGGGATGAATTTT. Its protein product is CASSIRRGMNF.

The sample holds a few counts of this clone. The gene calls are TRBV5-1 and TRBJ2-7, with D perhaps TRBD1 (5 bases). CDR1 and CDR2 from the germline V gene are SGHRS and YFSETQ. The CDR3 has 14 residues. V lost 0 bases to trimming and J lost 3 bases, with 10 bases between them. The CDR3 bases are TGCGCCAGCAGCTTGGGGACAAGCGTCTACGAGCAGTACTTC. Protein: CASSLGTSVYEQYF.

This chain connects TRBV7-2 to TRBJ1-2; D not resolved. The CDR3 is made up of 14 amino acids. The germline V and J ends were trimmed by 2 bases and 1 base, with 8 bases remaining between them. Germline values: CDR1 SGHTA, CDR2 FQGNSA. The CDR3 loop reads CASSLSAGNYGYTF. The CDR3 DNA reads TGTGCCAGCAGCTTAAGTGCCGGTAACTATGGCTACACCTTC. Together with reference TRBV7-2 and TRBJ1-2, the CDR3 gives the full variable domain: GAGVSQSPSNKVTEKGKDVELRCDPISGHTALYWYRQSLGQGLEFLIYFQGNSAPDKSGLPSDRFSAERTGGSVSTLTIQRTQQEDSAVYLCASSLSAGNYGYTFGSGTRLTVV.